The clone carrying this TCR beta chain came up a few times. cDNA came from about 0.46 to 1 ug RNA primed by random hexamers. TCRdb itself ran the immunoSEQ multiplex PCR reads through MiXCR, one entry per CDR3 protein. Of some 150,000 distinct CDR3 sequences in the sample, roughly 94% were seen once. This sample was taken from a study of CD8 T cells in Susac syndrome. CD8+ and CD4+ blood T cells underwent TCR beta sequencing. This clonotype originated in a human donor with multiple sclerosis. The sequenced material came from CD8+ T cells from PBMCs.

CDR3 nucleotide sequence: TGCAGCGTTGAAGAGGATATACCCTACGAGCAGTACTTC. It is translated as CSVEEDIPYEQYF. The V gene is TRBV29-1, the J gene TRBJ2-7; D is ambiguous. This CDR3 region has 13 residues. V lost 0 bases to trimming and J lost 2 bases, with 8 bases between them. CDR1 is SQVTM and CDR2 is ANQGSEA in the germline V gene.